This TCR beta chain was identified in a study of blood T cell repertoires in COVID-19. About the study: Recovered participants had two consecutive negative NP/OP PCR tests, healthcare professional clearance, or symptom resolution.

About this clone: An end of the junction differs from the germline gene, which may be a read error.

This CDR3 spans 11 amino acids. Per the original methods: Amplification of reference gene primers provided the estimated nucleated cell counts. Produced via immunoSEQ multiplex PCR; TCRdb's table is partial and in-frame only. For V, J and clone size, that table is used; D and trimming come from the DNA. The table has some 180,000 clones, around 83% seen once; the top ten hold approximately 25%. Adults between roughly 18 and 89 years of age took part from more than 20 US areas. Which cohort a participant joined came from the clinical history participants gave. Material: PBMCs or T cells enriched from blood (not recorded which). The J gene is TRBJ1-3, the V gene TRBV12-3 or TRBV12-4; 9 bases line up with TRBD1. This receptor was obtained from a woman aged 35 to 49 in a cohort exposed to, infected with or recovered from COVID-19 (not recorded which). The CDR3 loop is CASSATRDRVF. Here the CDR3 DNA reads TGTGCCAGCAGCGCAACCCGGGACAGGGTCTTT.